This T cell receptor beta chain appears in the sequencing data of a study of T cells in Graves' hyperthyroidism and ophthalmopathy. With V trimmed by 6 bases and J by 4 bases, 4 bases remained unmatched. Germline V gene data show CDR1 as MNHNS and CDR2 as SASEGT. The CDR3 length is 14 residues. This clonotype was recorded a few times. Authors of the study amplified TCR beta CDR3 regions from RNA transcripts. HTBI primers were used for first-round RT-PCR of the TCR CDR3. TCRdb recomputed calls from the multiplex PCR reads with MiXCR, one row per CDR3 protein. The sample holds more than 300,000 distinct CDR3 sequences, about 18% seen once. Together with thyroid ultrasound, orbital computed tomography, serum thyroxine and TRAb, clinical symptoms were used for diagnoses.

The chain couples TRBV6-1 to TRBJ2-2; 8 positions match TRBD2. Specimen: blood. This clonotype was sampled from a woman between 25 and 40 years old with Graves' hyperthyroidism that later progressed to Graves' ophthalmopathy. CDR3 amino acids: CASRRTSGTGELFF. CDR3 nucleotide sequence: TGTGCCAGCAGAAGAACTAGCGGCACCGGGGAGCTGTTTTTT.